This T cell receptor beta chain was obtained from a study of cytomegalovirus exposure and HLA in healthy donors. The study ran its PCR with 60 Vbeta and 13 Jbeta primers. Some clones are missing from TCRdb's copy, which holds only in-frame ones; the method was immunoSEQ multiplex PCR. The table lists some 190,000 clones, approximately 70% of them singletons. In the case of this clone: The antigen is not known.

Findings of the study overall: In vitro work confirmed that a few CMV-associated chains recognize CMV antigens. In a later analysis, V- and J-gene trimming of beta chains associated with a DCLRE1C missense variant, replicated independently. Earlier analysis looked at TCR beta V segments, and most were productive about 90% or about 30% of the time. Across donors, sequencing depth was assumed by presence/absence analyses to be roughly uniform.

V lost 0 bases, J lost 2 bases, and 6 bases stayed unmatched. CDR3 length: 16 residues. Germline values: CDR1 MGHRA, CDR2 YSYEKL. Sequencing was performed on PBMCs. The origin of this receptor is a woman in her 30s in good health and CMV-seropositive. The gene calls are TRBV4-1 and TRBJ2-7, with 8 bases lining up with TRBD2. The CDR3 DNA sequence: TGCGCCAGCAGCCAAGAGAGGAGCGGGGGTACCTACGAGCAGTACTTC. This gives the protein CASSQERSGGTYEQYF.